The text below deals with one T cell receptor beta chain. This sample stems from a study of blood T cell repertoires in COVID-19. Study in general: The analysed material was cDNA or gDNA that came from T cells, B-cell-depleted T cells, or PBMCs.

Germline CDR1 SGHTA, CDR2 FQGNSA. The CDR3 spans 12 residues. V gave up 5 bases and J gave up 4 bases; unmatched junction bases: 1. How the authors handled the data: Amplification from reference gene primers served as the basis for estimated nucleated cell counts. Repertoires were generated with immunoSEQ multiplex PCR, while TCRdb's copy carries only in-frame clones and drops some. That table gives V, J and clone size, and the DNA gave D and trimming. Of some 260,000 clones in the sample, roughly 88% were seen once. J is TRBJ2-7 and V is TRBV7-2; the match to TRBD2 covers 8 bases. The sequencing sample was made of peripheral blood. The source is a woman aged 65 to 85 with COVID-19, enrolled during active disease. The CDR3 region is CASSPGGYEQYF. In DNA, the CDR3 is TGTGCCAGCAGCCCGGGGGGGTACGAGCAGTACTTC.